The rows below give T cell receptor beta chains drawn from one sample of a study of cytomegalovirus exposure and HLA in healthy donors. The data were produced by immunoSEQ multiplex PCR, yet TCRdb's version contains in-frame clones alone and is incomplete. The sample contains roughly 100,000 clones, 70% to 75% of which appear only once. The specimen was PBMCs. The receptors stem from a man aged 40-49 years in good health and CMV-seronegative. CDR3s include the opening cysteine and the closing phenylalanine or tryptophan. D genes are given only for firm matches. Only part of the rows carry a size: once, few, many, or a class if the clone is expanded.

d_call: .
j_call: TRBJ1-6
v_call: TRBV6-5
clone_size: .
cdr3_aa: CASSPTGPNNSPLHF
cdr3_nt: TGTGCCAGCAGTCCTACAGGACCGAATAATTCACCCCTCCACTTT

d_call: .
j_call: TRBJ2-7
v_call: TRBV6-6
clone_size: once
cdr3_aa: CASSYSAGPYEQYF
cdr3_nt: TGTGCCAGCAGTTACTCTGCGGGACCCTACGAGCAGTACTTC

d_call: .
j_call: TRBJ1-5
v_call: TRBV6-1
clone_size: .
cdr3_aa: CASSERTGQPQHF
cdr3_nt: TGTGCCAGCAGTGAGAGGACGGGGCAGCCCCAGCATTTT

d_call: .
j_call: TRBJ2-3
v_call: TRBV7-9
clone_size: .
cdr3_aa: CASTDPGGGGSDTQYF
cdr3_nt: TGTGCCAGCACCGACCCCGGGGGCGGGGGATCAGATACGCAGTATTTT

d_call: .
j_call: TRBJ2-7
v_call: TRBV18
clone_size: .
cdr3_aa: CASSPSQQGGYEQYF
cdr3_nt: TGTGCCAGCTCACCATCCCAACAGGGCGGCTACGAGCAGTACTTC

d_call: .
j_call: TRBJ2-7
v_call: TRBV2
clone_size: once
cdr3_aa: CASRQEVVDEQYF
cdr3_nt: TGTGCCAGCCGACAGGAGGTCGTGGACGAGCAGTACTTC

d_call: .
j_call: TRBJ2-1
v_call: TRBV7-3
clone_size: .
cdr3_aa: CASSHFDSHEQFF
cdr3_nt: TGTGCCAGCAGCCATTTCGACAGTCATGAGCAGTTCTTC

d_call: .
j_call: TRBJ1-3
v_call: TRBV5-4
clone_size: many
cdr3_aa: CASSYLGGASGNTIYF
cdr3_nt: TGTGCCAGCAGCTACCTGGGGGGTGCCTCTGGAAACACCATATATTTT

d_call: .
j_call: TRBJ2-1
v_call: TRBV10-1
clone_size: .
cdr3_aa: CASSPSSVNEQFF
cdr3_nt: TGCGCCAGCTCCCCCTCTAGCGTAAATGAGCAGTTCTTC

d_call: .
j_call: TRBJ2-3
v_call: TRBV7-9
clone_size: .
cdr3_aa: CASSLGQSTDTQYF
cdr3_nt: TGTGCCAGCAGCTTAGGGCAGAGCACAGATACGCAGTATTTT

d_call: .
j_call: TRBJ1-1
v_call: TRBV19
clone_size: .
cdr3_aa: CGAGRETEAFF
cdr3_nt: TGTGGAGCGGGTAGGGAAACTGAAGCTTTCTTT

d_call: TRBD2
j_call: TRBJ2-5
v_call: TRBV6-5
clone_size: .
cdr3_aa: CASSIAGGPETQYF
cdr3_nt: TGTGCCAGCAGTATCGCGGGGGGGCCGGAGACCCAGTACTTC

d_call: .
j_call: TRBJ1-6
v_call: TRBV28
clone_size: .
cdr3_aa: CASSFAETYNSPLHF
cdr3_nt: TGTGCCAGCAGTTTCGCAGAAACGTATAATTCACCCCTCCACTTT

d_call: TRBD2
j_call: TRBJ2-5
v_call: TRBV7-9
clone_size: .
cdr3_aa: CASASLGGGETQYF
cdr3_nt: TGTGCCAGTGCTTCATTGGGGGGGGGAGAGACCCAGTACTTC

d_call: .
j_call: TRBJ1-2
v_call: TRBV6-1
clone_size: .
cdr3_aa: CASTLLQKNYGYTF
cdr3_nt: TGTGCCAGCACCCTTTTACAGAAAAACTATGGCTACACCTTC

d_call: .
j_call: TRBJ2-7
v_call: TRBV19
clone_size: .
cdr3_aa: CASSGGRGNSYEQYF
cdr3_nt: TGTGCCAGTAGTGGGGGACGGGGGAACTCCTACGAGCAGTACTTC

d_call: .
j_call: TRBJ1-3
v_call: TRBV19
clone_size: .
cdr3_aa: CASSRYSSGNTIYF
cdr3_nt: TGTGCCAGTAGTAGATACAGCTCTGGAAACACCATATATTTT

d_call: .
j_call: TRBJ1-1
v_call: TRBV29-1
clone_size: few
cdr3_aa: CSVSSTGLAFF
cdr3_nt: TGCAGCGTTTCCTCAACAGGTTTGGCTTTCTTT

d_call: .
j_call: TRBJ2-7
v_call: TRBV2
clone_size: .
cdr3_aa: CASGGTQDHEQYF
cdr3_nt: TGTGCCAGCGGGGGGACTCAAGACCACGAGCAGTACTTC

d_call: .
j_call: TRBJ2-7
v_call: TRBV6-6
clone_size: .
cdr3_aa: CASSQTEGEQYF
cdr3_nt: TGTGCCAGCAGCCAGACGGAGGGCGAGCAGTACTTC

d_call: TRBD2
j_call: TRBJ2-7
v_call: TRBV29-1
clone_size: .
cdr3_aa: CSVGLGLAGLYEQYF
cdr3_nt: TGCAGCGTTGGACTAGGACTAGCGGGACTCTACGAGCAGTACTTC

d_call: .
j_call: TRBJ1-5
v_call: TRBV12-2
clone_size: .
cdr3_aa: CARQERQPQHF
cdr3_nt: TGTGCCAGACAGGAGCGGCAGCCCCAGCATTTT

d_call: .
j_call: TRBJ2-5
v_call: TRBV27
clone_size: .
cdr3_aa: CASSPYSGEETQYF
cdr3_nt: TGTGCCAGCAGTCCCTATAGCGGAGAGGAGACCCAGTACTTC

d_call: .
j_call: TRBJ2-7
v_call: TRBV6-5
clone_size: .
cdr3_aa: CASNLVRGHTYEQYF
cdr3_nt: TGTGCCAGCAACCTTGTGAGGGGACACACTTACGAGCAGTACTTC

d_call: .
j_call: TRBJ1-5
v_call: TRBV19
clone_size: .
cdr3_aa: CASSIGGEETGYGQPQHF
cdr3_nt: TGTGCCAGTAGTATAGGGGGGGAGGAAACCGGTTACGGTCAGCCCCAGCATTTT

d_call: .
j_call: TRBJ2-3
v_call: TRBV6-4
clone_size: .
cdr3_aa: CASSVYTDTQYF
cdr3_nt: TGTGCCAGCAGTGTCTACACAGATACGCAGTATTTT

d_call: TRBD1
j_call: TRBJ1-2
v_call: TRBV30
clone_size: .
cdr3_aa: CAWSVPRGLGYGYTF
cdr3_nt: TGTGCCTGGAGTGTACCCAGGGGGCTTGGGTATGGCTACACCTTC

d_call: TRBD1
j_call: TRBJ2-6
v_call: TRBV5-1
clone_size: once
cdr3_aa: CASSLGGTGLSGANVLTF
cdr3_nt: TGCGCCAGCAGCTTGGGCGGGACAGGGTTATCTGGGGCCAACGTCCTGACTTTC

d_call: TRBD2
j_call: TRBJ2-7
v_call: TRBV9
clone_size: few
cdr3_aa: CASSPVGRGGEQYF
cdr3_nt: TGTGCCAGCAGCCCAGTCGGGCGGGGAGGGGAGCAGTACTTC

d_call: .
j_call: TRBJ1-1
v_call: TRBV7-2
clone_size: .
cdr3_aa: CASSFGTNTEAFF
cdr3_nt: TGTGCCAGCAGCTTCGGTACGAACACTGAAGCTTTCTTT

d_call: .
j_call: TRBJ1-3
v_call: TRBV11-1
clone_size: once
cdr3_aa: CASSLVGTGGSSGNTIYF
cdr3_nt: TGTGCCAGCAGCTTAGTCGGAACAGGCGGAAGCTCTGGAAACACCATATATTTT

d_call: .
j_call: TRBJ1-4
v_call: TRBV15
clone_size: .
cdr3_aa: CATSLNSRGEKLFF
cdr3_nt: TGTGCCACCAGCCTTAACAGCAGGGGTGAAAAACTGTTTTTT

d_call: .
j_call: TRBJ1-1
v_call: TRBV5-8
clone_size: .
cdr3_aa: CASSWPGEGLDEAFF
cdr3_nt: TGTGCCAGCAGCTGGCCCGGGGAGGGGCTGGATGAAGCTTTCTTT

d_call: .
j_call: TRBJ1-3
v_call: TRBV6-5
clone_size: few
cdr3_aa: CASSYSNSGNTIYF
cdr3_nt: TGTGCCAGCAGTTATTCAAACTCTGGAAACACCATATATTTT

d_call: .
j_call: TRBJ1-1
v_call: TRBV7-9
clone_size: .
cdr3_aa: CSLGRGGSSEAFF
cdr3_nt: TGTTCCTTAGGGAGGGGCGGGTCGAGTGAAGCTTTCTTT

d_call: .
j_call: TRBJ2-5
v_call: TRBV5-1
clone_size: .
cdr3_aa: CASSLDTSPSETQYF
cdr3_nt: TGCGCCAGCAGCTTGGACACTAGCCCCTCAGAGACCCAGTACTTC

d_call: .
j_call: TRBJ2-5
v_call: TRBV7-2
clone_size: .
cdr3_aa: CASSPGQGGTQYF
cdr3_nt: TGTGCCAGCAGCCCCGGCCAGGGTGGGACCCAGTACTTC

d_call: TRBD1
j_call: TRBJ1-2
v_call: TRBV9
clone_size: once
cdr3_aa: CASSPGGKRGYGYTF
cdr3_nt: TGTGCCAGCAGCCCAGGGGGCAAGAGAGGCTATGGCTACACCTTC

d_call: .
j_call: TRBJ1-6
v_call: TRBV5-1
clone_size: .
cdr3_aa: CASSLGLESPLHF
cdr3_nt: TGCGCCAGCAGCTTGGGTCTAGAGTCACCCCTCCACTTT

d_call: .
j_call: TRBJ1-5
v_call: TRBV7-8
clone_size: .
cdr3_aa: CASSFGNPNQPQHF
cdr3_nt: TGTGCCAGCAGCTTCGGGAACCCAAATCAGCCCCAGCATTTT

d_call: .
j_call: TRBJ2-5
v_call: TRBV9
clone_size: .
cdr3_aa: CASSVGPVREETQYF
cdr3_nt: TGTGCCAGCAGCGTAGGTCCAGTCCGGGAGGAGACCCAGTACTTC

d_call: TRBD2
j_call: TRBJ2-7
v_call: TRBV6-5
clone_size: .
cdr3_aa: CASRGTTLTYEQYF
cdr3_nt: TGTGCCAGCAGGGGGACTACTCTAACCTACGAGCAGTACTTC

d_call: .
j_call: TRBJ2-3
v_call: TRBV27
clone_size: .
cdr3_aa: CASSLSLATDTQYF
cdr3_nt: TGTGCCAGCAGTTTATCGTTAGCCACAGATACGCAGTATTTT

d_call: .
j_call: TRBJ2-7
v_call: TRBV19
clone_size: .
cdr3_aa: CASSSRHPGEQYF
cdr3_nt: TGTGCCAGTAGCTCACGTCACCCCGGGGAGCAGTACTTC

d_call: .
j_call: TRBJ2-1
v_call: TRBV6-5
clone_size: few
cdr3_aa: CASSYSFQRSYNEQFF
cdr3_nt: TGTGCCAGCAGTTACTCTTTCCAGCGGTCCTACAATGAGCAGTTCTTC

d_call: TRBD1
j_call: TRBJ2-7
v_call: TRBV13
clone_size: once
cdr3_aa: CASSLGQGDEQYF
cdr3_nt: TGTGCCAGCAGCCTAGGACAGGGGGACGAGCAGTACTTC

d_call: TRBD2
j_call: TRBJ2-1
v_call: TRBV27
clone_size: .
cdr3_aa: CASSSWTSGRAGGSEQFF
cdr3_nt: TGTGCCAGCAGTTCATGGACTAGCGGGAGGGCCGGTGGGAGTGAGCAGTTCTTC

d_call: TRBD1
j_call: TRBJ2-3
v_call: TRBV6-5
clone_size: .
cdr3_aa: CASNPQGSLQDTQYF
cdr3_nt: TGTGCCAGCAACCCACAGGGGTCGTTACAGGATACGCAGTATTTT

d_call: .
j_call: TRBJ2-1
v_call: TRBV7-2
clone_size: .
cdr3_aa: CASSLGATAYNEQFF
cdr3_nt: TGTGCCAGCAGCTTAGGGGCGACAGCTTACAATGAGCAGTTCTTC

d_call: .
j_call: TRBJ2-2
v_call: TRBV30
clone_size: .
cdr3_aa: CAWSVLGTGELFF
cdr3_nt: TGTGCCTGGAGTGTACTCGGGACCGGGGAGCTGTTTTTT

d_call: .
j_call: TRBJ2-7
v_call: TRBV28
clone_size: .
cdr3_aa: CASSQQGYEQYF
cdr3_nt: TGTGCCAGCAGTCAACAGGGCTACGAGCAGTACTTC

d_call: TRBD1
j_call: TRBJ1-2
v_call: TRBV6-5
clone_size: once
cdr3_aa: CASSYSWTGGSYGYTF
cdr3_nt: TGTGCCAGCAGTTACTCGTGGACAGGGGGGAGCTATGGCTACACCTTC

d_call: TRBD1
j_call: TRBJ1-1
v_call: TRBV19
clone_size: .
cdr3_aa: CASSIRGQVTEAFF
cdr3_nt: TGTGCCAGTAGTATTAGAGGACAGGTGACTGAAGCTTTCTTT

d_call: .
j_call: TRBJ1-1
v_call: TRBV27
clone_size: .
cdr3_aa: CASSLPGQTEAFF
cdr3_nt: TGTGCCAGCAGTTTGCCTGGACAGACTGAAGCTTTCTTT

d_call: TRBD2
j_call: TRBJ2-7
v_call: TRBV7-9
clone_size: .
cdr3_aa: CASSLTVGLAELIYEQYF
cdr3_nt: TGTGCCAGCAGCTTAACCGTGGGACTAGCGGAGTTGATCTACGAGCAGTACTTC

d_call: .
j_call: TRBJ1-1
v_call: TRBV19
clone_size: .
cdr3_aa: CASREGNTEAFF
cdr3_nt: TGTGCCAGTAGAGAGGGGAACACTGAAGCTTTCTTT

d_call: TRBD2
j_call: TRBJ2-5
v_call: TRBV6-5
clone_size: .
cdr3_aa: CASSHGLASETQYF
cdr3_nt: TGTGCCAGCAGCCACGGACTAGCGTCTGAGACCCAGTACTTC

d_call: TRBD2
j_call: TRBJ2-5
v_call: TRBV10-2
clone_size: .
cdr3_aa: CASSDSLETSGIRETQYF
cdr3_nt: TGCGCCAGCAGTGACTCTCTGGAAACTAGCGGGATTCGGGAGACCCAGTACTTC

d_call: TRBD1
j_call: TRBJ1-4
v_call: TRBV9
clone_size: .
cdr3_aa: CASSGQTGANKLFF
cdr3_nt: TGTGCCAGCAGCGGACAGACAGGGGCGAATAAACTGTTTTTT

d_call: .
j_call: TRBJ2-5
v_call: TRBV5-4
clone_size: .
cdr3_aa: CASSLQETQYF
cdr3_nt: TGTGCCAGCAGCTTGCAGGAGACCCAGTACTTC